A selection of T cell receptor beta chains follows, all from one sample in a study of T cells in Graves' hyperthyroidism and ophthalmopathy. TCRdb recomputed calls from the multiplex PCR reads with MiXCR, one row per CDR3 protein. The sample has about 570,000 distinct CDR3 sequences, around 45% seen once. The sample consisted of peripheral blood or thyroid tissue (not recorded which). The receptors were gathered from an adult woman with Graves' disease, either hyperthyroidism or ophthalmopathy (not recorded which). The CDR3 runs from the conserved cysteine through the conserved F or W. A D gene is named only where the DNA matches it firmly. Part of the rows lack a size; the others show once, few, many or a class for expanded clones.

CDR3 DNA	CDR3 protein	V gene	J gene	clone size	D gene
TGCAGTGCTAGAGAACCAGGGGTCGGGAACACCGGGGAGCTGTTTTTT	CSAREPGVGNTGELFF	TRBV20-1	TRBJ2-2	many	-
TGTGCCAGCAGCGCCGGGACAGGGGGCATCAATCAGCCCCAGCATTTT	CASSAGTGGINQPQHF	TRBV24-1	TRBJ1-5	once	TRBD1
TGTGCCACCAGCAGAGGGGACAGGGAGGCTTTCTTT	CATSRGDREAFF	TRBV15	TRBJ1-1	-	TRBD1
TGCAGTTCCGACCAGGGGGATGACTATGGCTACACCTTC	CSSDQGDDYGYTF	TRBV20-1	TRBJ1-2	medium-sized	TRBD1
TGTGCCAGCAGCTCCCAACAGGGGTCCGCTGGAAACACCATATATTTT	CASSSQQGSAGNTIYF	TRBV7-9	TRBJ1-3	-	TRBD1
TGCAGTGCCGAGGGGCAGATTGGTTCACCCCTCCACTTT	CSAEGQIGSPLHF	TRBV20-1	TRBJ1-6	-	-
TGTGCCAGCAGCTTGTTGGGACAGGGTTTTAGTGGCTACACCTTC	CASSLLGQGFSGYTF	TRBV5-8	TRBJ1-2	many	TRBD1
TGCAGTGCTAGAAAATCAGGGGCGATCTCTGGAAACACCATATATTTT	CSARKSGAISGNTIYF	TRBV20-1	TRBJ1-3	many	-
TGCGCCAGCACTACCGACAGCGGGGGGCCCCAGCATTTT	CASTTDSGGPQHF	TRBV10-2	TRBJ1-5	-	-
TGTGCCAGCAGTTCAACCCAGGGAGAGACCCAGTACTTC	CASSSTQGETQYF	TRBV12-3/TRBV12-4	TRBJ2-5	-	-
TGTGCCAGCAGTGAATCCGGGGGTGGGATCGGTGAGGAGACCCAGTACTTC	CASSESGGGIGEETQYF	TRBV2	TRBJ2-5	-	-
TGTGCCACCAGAGCGTTCTCTGGAAACACCATATATTTT	CATRAFSGNTIYF	TRBV15	TRBJ1-3	few	-
TGTGACAGTCGATCCTACGAGCAGTACTTC	CDSRSYEQYF	TRBV19	TRBJ2-7	-	-
TGTGCCAGCAGGTTCGACAGTCGATCCTACGAGCAGTACTTC	CASRFDSRSYEQYF	TRBV7-9	TRBJ2-7	-	-
TGTGCCATCAGGACCGACAGGGGTGACTACGAGCAGTACTTC	CAIRTDRGDYEQYF	TRBV10-3	TRBJ2-7	many	TRBD1
TGTGCCACCAGCAGAGTTGGTGGAACTGAAGCTTTCTTT	CATSRVGGTEAFF	TRBV15	TRBJ1-1	many	-
TGTGCCACCAGCGGAGTGCCCTATCGAAGTTCACCCCTCCACTTT	CATSGVPYRSSPLHF	TRBV15	TRBJ1-6	many	-
TGTGCCAGCAGCTTAGTATCGGGACGGAGAAAAGTAGCTTTCTTT	CASSLVSGRRKVAFF	TRBV7-9	TRBJ1-1	many	-
TGTGCCAGCAGTGAAACCCGGGGCACTGAAGCTTTCTTT	CASSETRGTEAFF	TRBV6-1	TRBJ1-1	many	-
TGTGCCACCAGCAGGGGACAGGCCTATGGCTACACCTTC	CATSRGQAYGYTF	TRBV15	TRBJ1-2	-	TRBD1
TGCAGCGTTGAAGATCCGCGAGGGAACACTGAAGCTTTCTTT	CSVEDPRGNTEAFF	TRBV29-1	TRBJ1-1	-	-
TGTGCCAGCAGCTTGCGACACGGCAACACTGAAGCTTTCTTT	CASSLRHGNTEAFF	TRBV7-2	TRBJ1-1	many	-
TGTGCCAGCAGGCAGGGAGTGCAAAATTCACCCCTCCACTTT	CASRQGVQNSPLHF	TRBV2	TRBJ1-6	-	-
TGTGCCAGCAGTGAATTCGGGGTCTTCGCCTCTTCGGCCGGCTACACCTTC	CASSEFGVFASSAGYTF	TRBV2	TRBJ1-2	many	-
TGTGCCGCGTCGAAAGCGGGTTCACCCCTCCACTTT	CAASKAGSPLHF	TRBV10-3	TRBJ1-6	many	-
TGTGCCAGCAGCTTAGAAGGACAGGGCTCCCGGGAGCAGTACTTC	CASSLEGQGSREQYF	TRBV11-2	TRBJ2-7	-	TRBD1
TGTGCCATCAGTGCACAGGGCGGGGGCAATCAGCCCCAGCATTTT	CAISAQGGGNQPQHF	TRBV10-3	TRBJ1-5	many	-
TGTGCCATCACTATACTACCCTCTGGAAACACCTTC	CAITILPSGNTF	TRBV10-3	TRBJ1-2	-	-
TGTGCCAGTAGTACACCCCAGGGGGGGAAGGAGATGGCTTTCTTT	CASSTPQGGKEMAFF	TRBV19	TRBJ1-1	many	TRBD1
TGTGCCAGTAGTACCCGACAGATCTATGGCTACACCTTC	CASSTRQIYGYTF	TRBV19	TRBJ1-2	many	-
TGTGCCATCAGCACGATGAATCCAGCTGGGGCCAACGTCCTGACTTTC	CAISTMNPAGANVLTF	TRBV10-3	TRBJ2-6	many	-
TGTGCCAGCAGTCTACTTCGGAGTAACGAGCAGTACTTC	CASSLLRSNEQYF	TRBV12-3/TRBV12-4	TRBJ2-7	-	-